This note documents a single T cell receptor (beta chain) sequence. Its antigen remains unknown. This record belongs to a study of cytotoxic CD8 clonotypes in ibrutinib-treated CLL. Regarding the study as a whole: Collection times varied between progressing and sustained-remission patients. Starting clonality was above that of age-matched healthy donors and tracked circulating CD8+ T-cell counts. Having risen at ibrutinib response, clonality had fallen back toward baseline by progression.

Clones were sequenced by immunoSEQ multiplex PCR, and TCRdb holds only the in-frame ones, with some missing. The sample consists of 110,000 to 150,000 clones, 79% of them appearing once. This sequence originates from a human donor with chronic lymphocytic leukemia. This specimen was PBMCs, taken after 12 months of ibrutinib treatment.

CDR3 sequence: CASSLAGLEVEQYF. DNA for the CDR3: TGTGCCAGCAGCTTAGCTGGACTAGAGGTCGAGCAGTACTTC. The chain recombines TRBV7-6 with TRBJ2-7; 7 bases agree with TRBD2. The junction had 5 bases not matched to a gene; V was cut back by 0 bases and J by 6 bases. Germline CDR1 reads SGHVS; CDR2 reads FNYEAQ. This CDR3 has 14 residues.